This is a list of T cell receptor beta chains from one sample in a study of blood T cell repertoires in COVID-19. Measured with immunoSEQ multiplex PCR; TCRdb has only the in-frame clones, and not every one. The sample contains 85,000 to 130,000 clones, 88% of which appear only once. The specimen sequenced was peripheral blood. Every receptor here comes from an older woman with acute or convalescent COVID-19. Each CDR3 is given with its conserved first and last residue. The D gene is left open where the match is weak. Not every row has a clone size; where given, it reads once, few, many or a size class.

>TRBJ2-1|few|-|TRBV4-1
TGCGCCAGCAGCTCTACTGAGCAGTTCTTC
CASSSTEQFF
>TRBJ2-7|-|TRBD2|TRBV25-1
TGTGCCAGCAGTCCGGCAGGACTAGCGGGGCACTACGAGCAGTACTTC
CASSPAGLAGHYEQYF
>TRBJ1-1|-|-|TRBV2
TGTGCCAGCAGGGGAGCGTACAGGGCTGTGAACACTGAAGCTTTCTTT
CASRGAYRAVNTEAFF
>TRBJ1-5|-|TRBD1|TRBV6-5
TGTGCCAGCATAGTGGACAGGGCGTCCCCTCAGCCCCAGCATTTT
CASIVDRASPQPQHF
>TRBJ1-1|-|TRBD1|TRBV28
TGTGCCAGCATCTTGGACAGGGTCCTCACTGAAGCTTTCTTT
CASILDRVLTEAFF
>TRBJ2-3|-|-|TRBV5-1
TGCGCCAGCAGCCTTGACAGGAGCACAGATACGCAGTATTTT
CASSLDRSTDTQYF
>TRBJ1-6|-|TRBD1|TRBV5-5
TGTGCCAGCAGCTTGCAACAGGGGTATAATTCACCCCTCCACTTT
CASSLQQGYNSPLHF
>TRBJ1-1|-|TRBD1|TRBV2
TGTGCCAGCGGGTCAGGGGGAGGCACTGAAGCTTTCTTT
CASGSGGGTEAFF
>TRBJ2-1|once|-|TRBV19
TGTGCCAGTAGTATAGATCTAGAGCGCCAGCAGTTCTTC
CASSIDLERQQFF
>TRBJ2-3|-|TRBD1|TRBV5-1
TGCGCCAGCAGCTCCGGACAGGGAGGCACAGATACGCAGTATTTT
CASSSGQGGTDTQYF
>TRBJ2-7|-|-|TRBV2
TGTGCCAGCAGTGAGCGGCCCGGGATCCACGAGCAGTACTTC
CASSERPGIHEQYF
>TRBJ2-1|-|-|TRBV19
TGTGCCAGTAGTATTGCAAGCGCCGGCTACAATGAGCAGTTCTTC
CASSIASAGYNEQFF
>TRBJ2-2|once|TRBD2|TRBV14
TGTGCCAGCAGCCAAGAAGTCCTAGCGGGAAGAGCGAACACCGGGGAGCTGTTTTTT
CASSQEVLAGRANTGELFF
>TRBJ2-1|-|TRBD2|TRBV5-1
TGCGCCAGCAGCTCCGCCGCGGGGACTAGCGGGATTAATGAGCAGTTCTTC
CASSSAAGTSGINEQFF
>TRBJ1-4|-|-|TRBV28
TGTGCCAGCACCAGACAGCAAAATGAAAAACTGTTTTTT
CASTRQQNEKLFF
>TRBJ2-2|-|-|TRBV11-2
TGTGCCAGCAGCTCGCTACAGGGCCACGGGGAGCTGTTTTTT
CASSSLQGHGELFF
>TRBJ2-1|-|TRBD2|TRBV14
TGTGCCAGCAGCCAAGACCTAGCGGGAGGACATGAGCAGTTCTTC
CASSQDLAGGHEQFF
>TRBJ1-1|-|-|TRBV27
TGTGCCAGCAGTTTATCAGGCGGGGTTACTGAAGCTTTCTTT
CASSLSGGVTEAFF
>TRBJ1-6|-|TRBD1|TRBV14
TGTGCCAGCAGTTTGCAGGGGGGAAATTCACCCCTCCACTTT
CASSLQGGNSPLHF
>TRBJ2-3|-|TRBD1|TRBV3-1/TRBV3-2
TGTGCCAGCAGCCTGGGACAGGGAAATTCAGATACGCAGTATTTT
CASSLGQGNSDTQYF
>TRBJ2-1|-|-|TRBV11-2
TGTGCCAGCAGCTCCATCAGTCGGGTGGGGAGGAATGAGCAGTTCTTC
CASSSISRVGRNEQFF
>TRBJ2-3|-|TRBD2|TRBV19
TGTGCCAGTACTCCTAGCGGGATAGATACGCAGTATTTT
CASTPSGIDTQYF
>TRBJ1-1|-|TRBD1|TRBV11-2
TGTGCCAGCACTTGGGGACAGGGGACAAGCACTGAAGCTTTCTTT
CASTWGQGTSTEAFF
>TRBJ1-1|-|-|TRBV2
TGTGCCAGCATCAGGGGGAACACTGAAGCTTTCTTT
CASIRGNTEAFF
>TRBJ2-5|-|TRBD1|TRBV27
TGTGCCAGCGGCCAGGGCAGGGGGTATTCGGAGACCCAGTACTTC
CASGQGRGYSETQYF
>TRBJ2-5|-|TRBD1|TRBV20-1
TGCAGTGCTAGTATAGGACAGGGGTGGGCCCAGTACTTC
CSASIGQGWAQYF
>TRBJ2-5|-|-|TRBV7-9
TGTGCCAGCAGCCCGACCCAGGGGTATTCTCGGGGAGAGACCCAGTACTTC
CASSPTQGYSRGETQYF
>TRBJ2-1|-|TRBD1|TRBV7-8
TGTGCCAGCAGCCTGGGGGACAGGGGGCTTGACAATGAGCAGTTCTTC
CASSLGDRGLDNEQFF
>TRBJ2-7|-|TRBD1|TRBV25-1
TGTGCCAGCAGTGCCTCTCCCGGGACAGGCGGCTATGAGCAGTACTTC
CASSASPGTGGYEQYF
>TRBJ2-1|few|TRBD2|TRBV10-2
TGCGCCAGCAGGTACCCGGGGGGTGAGCAGTTCTTC
CASRYPGGEQFF
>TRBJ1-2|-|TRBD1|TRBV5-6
TGTGCCAGCAGCTCTCAGGGACAGAACTATGGCTACACCTTC
CASSSQGQNYGYTF
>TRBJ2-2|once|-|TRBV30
TGTGCCTGGAGGACTCCCGGAGGGGGCAGCACCGGGGAGCTGTTTTTT
CAWRTPGGGSTGELFF
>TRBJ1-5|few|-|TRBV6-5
TGTGCCAGCAGTTCGACAGGTACGAATCAGCCCCAGCATTTT
CASSSTGTNQPQHF
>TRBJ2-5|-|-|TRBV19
TGTGCCAGTAGTTTTCTCGGTGCAGAGACCCAGTACTTC
CASSFLGAETQYF
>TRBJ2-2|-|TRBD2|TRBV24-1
TGTGCCACCAGTGATCGACTAGCGGGAGTTAGTAGTCGGGACACCGGGGAGCTGTTTTTT
CATSDRLAGVSSRDTGELFF